This T cell receptor (beta chain) was recovered during a study of breast tumors, draining lymph nodes, adjacent tissues (TCRdb year 2016). With respect to the entire study: TCR beta repertoires were compared across tumor, adjacent nontumor tissue and axillary lymph nodes obtained from breast cancer patients. In human breast cancer, the study set out to evaluate how tumor, surrounding tissue and draining lymph node repertoires relate to one another and whether T cells may move between these sites. Broad study findings and their caveats: The conclusion that tumor T cells originate in lymph nodes was presented as consistent with a hypothesis rather than as directly demonstrated. Tumor T-cell repertoires showed less diversity than lymph node repertoires and more diversity than nontumor tissue repertoires, and tumor T-cell repertoires showed preferential V and J gene usage. A scenario in which most tumor T cells derive from the lymph node and then expand within tumor tissue was judged to be consistent with the data. Tumor and nontumor tissue repertoires were significantly more similar in luminal-like than in basal-like breast cancer.

Only a few counts were recorded for this clonotype. Its antigen has not been determined. No base qualities exist here, and no much larger clone lies one base off it. The lymph node samples were taken from the axillary draining lymph nodes of breast cancer patients. At the junction V is shortened by 1 base and J by 9 bases, with 10 bases in between. The CDR3 goes from the cysteine to the phenylalanine over 13 residues. Just the 39-base CDR3 DNA is kept, in frame starting at base 1. The germline V gene (reference sequence) sets CDR1 to LGHDT and CDR2 to YNNKEL. These reads were obtained on an Illumina HiSeq 2000. Multiplex PCR amplification was used to generate the TCR beta chain libraries. The amplified TCR beta chain products were analyzed by high-throughput sequencing. TCRdb redid the processing of the public reads, applying fastp at Q25 and MiXCR, and retained in-frame beta chains. One record per CDR3 amino acid sequence lists the most common genes and DNA. The sample has around 150,000 distinct CDR3 sequences on record, 20% to 25% of them singletons. The top ten hold 2.5% to 3% of the sample.

The sequence derives from a female donor with breast cancer. Some clones in this sample may be carry-over from other donors' samples. The specimen was axillary lymph node tissue. The chain is made from TRBV3-1 and TRBJ2-1; the D region possibly corresponds to TRBD2 (6 bases align). The DNA is TGTGCCAGCAGCCAAGTCGCGGGGTCTGAGCAGTTCTTC. Translated, this is CASSQVAGSEQFF.